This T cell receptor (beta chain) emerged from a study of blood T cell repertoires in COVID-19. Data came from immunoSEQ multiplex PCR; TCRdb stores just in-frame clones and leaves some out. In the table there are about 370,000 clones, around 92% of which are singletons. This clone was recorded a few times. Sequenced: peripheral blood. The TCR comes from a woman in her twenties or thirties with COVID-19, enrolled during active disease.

The CDR3 coding sequence is TGTGCCAGCAGCAAACAAAAGGGACATCCGGAGGGCTACACCTTC. Translated, it gives CASSKQKGHPEGYTF. The genes are TRBV5-4 and TRBJ1-2; possibly TRBD1 for D (6 bases). The V end was cut by 4 bases, the J end by 8 bases, with 21 bases between. Germline V gene sequence: CDR1 SGHNT, CDR2 YYREEE (reference sequence). The CDR3 spans 15 residues.